This T cell receptor beta chain is from a study of response to subunit inactivated influenza vaccine. TCRdb ran MiXCR on the RT-PCR reads and lists one entry per CDR3 protein. The sample shows around 170,000 distinct CDR3 sequences, approximately 11% of them seen only once. The CDR3 has 14 residues. With 6 bases clipped from V and 7 bases from J, the junction kept 4 bases outside the gene matches. Germline V gene sequence: CDR1 LNHNV, CDR2 YYDKDF (reference sequence). General study points: The authors offered the suggestion that each seasonal influenza vaccination recruits few new T cells.

Notes on this clonotype: Its target is unknown.

The chain recombines TRBV15 with TRBJ2-2; 11 nucleotides line up with TRBD1. The sequencing here drew on CD8+ T cells sorted from PBMCs, taken less than 30 months after vaccination. This TCR derives from a man aged 50-75 years who received an inactivated influenza vaccine. The CDR3 here is CATRDRGHGGELFF. DNA for the CDR3: TGTGCCACCAGGGACAGGGGGCATGGCGGGGAGCTGTTTTTT.